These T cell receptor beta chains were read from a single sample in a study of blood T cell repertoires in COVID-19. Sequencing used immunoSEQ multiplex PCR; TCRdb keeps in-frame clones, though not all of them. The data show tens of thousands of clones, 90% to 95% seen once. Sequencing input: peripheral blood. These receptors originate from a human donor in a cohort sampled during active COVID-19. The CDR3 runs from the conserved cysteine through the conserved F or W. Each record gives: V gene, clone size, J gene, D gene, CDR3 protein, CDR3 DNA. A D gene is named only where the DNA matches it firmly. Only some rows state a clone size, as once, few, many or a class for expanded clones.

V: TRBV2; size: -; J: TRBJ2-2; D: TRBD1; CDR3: CASRGLTGAGELFF; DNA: TGTGCCAGCAGGGGCTTAACAGGGGCCGGGGAGCTGTTTTTT
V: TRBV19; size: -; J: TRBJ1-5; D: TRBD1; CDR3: CASRGGSGQPQHF; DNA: TGTGCCAGTAGAGGGGGCTCGGGACAGCCCCAGCATTTT
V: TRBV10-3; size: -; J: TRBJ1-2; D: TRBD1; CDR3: CATQSQGAEGTNYGYTF; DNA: TGTGCCACCCAATCCCAGGGGGCTGAAGGAACGAACTATGGCTACACCTTC
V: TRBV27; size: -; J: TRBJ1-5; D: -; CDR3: CASSPMAGTATHQPQHF; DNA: TGTGCCAGCAGTCCTATGGCGGGGACCGCGACCCATCAGCCCCAGCATTTT
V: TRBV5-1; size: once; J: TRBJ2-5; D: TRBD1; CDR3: CASSLAWGQGGETQYF; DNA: TGCGCCAGCAGCTTGGCCTGGGGACAGGGAGGCGAGACCCAGTACTTC
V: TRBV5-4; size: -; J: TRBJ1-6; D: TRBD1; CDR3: CASSPDRGVSPLHF; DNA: TGTGCCAGCAGCCCGGACAGGGGAGTTTCACCCCTCCACTTT
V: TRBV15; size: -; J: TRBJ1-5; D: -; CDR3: CATSRDSREGNQPQHF; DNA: TGTGCCACCAGCAGAGATAGCAGGGAGGGTAATCAGCCCCAGCATTTT
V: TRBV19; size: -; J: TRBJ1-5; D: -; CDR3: CASSTPRLQPQHF; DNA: TGTGCCAGTAGTACCCCTCGACTCCAGCCCCAGCATTTT
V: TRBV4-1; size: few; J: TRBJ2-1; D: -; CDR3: CASSFEPGGHNEQFF; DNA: TGCGCCAGCAGCTTCGAACCCGGGGGACACAATGAGCAGTTCTTC
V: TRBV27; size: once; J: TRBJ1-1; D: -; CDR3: CASSQGNTEAFF; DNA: TGTGCCAGCAGCCAGGGGAACACTGAAGCTTTCTTT
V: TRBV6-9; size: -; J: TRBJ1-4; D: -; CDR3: CASSYLMTAGEKLFF; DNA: TGTGCCAGCAGTTATCTGATGACAGCCGGTGAAAAACTGTTTTTT
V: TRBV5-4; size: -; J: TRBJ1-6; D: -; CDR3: CASSLDEASSYNSPLHF; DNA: TGTGCCAGCAGCTTGGATGAGGCAAGCTCCTATAATTCACCCCTCCACTTT
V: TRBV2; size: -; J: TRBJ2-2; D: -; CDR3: CASIRTANTGELFF; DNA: TGTGCCAGCATAAGGACAGCGAACACCGGGGAGCTGTTTTTT
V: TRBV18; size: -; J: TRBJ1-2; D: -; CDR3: CASSPPDTHYGYTF; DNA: TGTGCCAGCTCACCTCCCGACACCCACTATGGCTACACCTTC
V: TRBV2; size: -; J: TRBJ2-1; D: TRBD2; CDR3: CASSAGLLAGVFDEQFF; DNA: TGTGCCAGCAGTGCGGGATTACTAGCGGGAGTTTTCGATGAGCAGTTCTTC
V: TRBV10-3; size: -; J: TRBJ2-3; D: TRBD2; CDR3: CAISLTGLAGTDTQYF; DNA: TGTGCCATCAGCCTAACCGGACTAGCGGGCACAGATACGCAGTATTTT
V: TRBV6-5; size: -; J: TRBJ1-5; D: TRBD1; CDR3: CASRRTGSQPQHF; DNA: TGTGCCAGCAGACGGACAGGGTCACAGCCCCAGCATTTT
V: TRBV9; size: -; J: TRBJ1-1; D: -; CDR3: CASSGPGHLNSNTEAFF; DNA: TGTGCCAGCAGCGGACCGGGACATCTCAACTCGAACACTGAAGCTTTCTTT
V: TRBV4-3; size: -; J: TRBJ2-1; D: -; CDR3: CASSQDQAYNEQFF; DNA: TGCGCCAGCAGCCAAGACCAGGCATACAATGAGCAGTTCTTC
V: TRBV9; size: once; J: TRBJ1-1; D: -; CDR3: CASSPSMVNTEAFF; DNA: TGTGCCAGCAGCCCTTCTATGGTGAACACTGAAGCTTTCTTT
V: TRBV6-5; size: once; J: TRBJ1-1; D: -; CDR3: CASRGPGHTEAFF; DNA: TGTGCCAGCAGGGGGCCGGGTCACACTGAAGCTTTCTTT
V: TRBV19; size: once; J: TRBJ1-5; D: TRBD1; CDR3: CASTVDRVNQPQHF; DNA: TGTGCCAGTACCGTTGACAGGGTAAATCAGCCCCAGCATTTT
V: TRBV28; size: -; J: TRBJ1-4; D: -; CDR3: CASSRDTPLLELFF; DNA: TGTGCCAGCAGCCGGGACACCCCCTTGTTAGAACTGTTTTTT
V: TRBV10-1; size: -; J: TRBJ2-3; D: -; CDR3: CASTEKLGTTDTQYF; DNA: TGCGCCAGCACCGAGAAACTAGGGACTACAGATACGCAGTATTTT
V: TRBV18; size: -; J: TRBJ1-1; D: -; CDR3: CASSPPNPRATEAFF; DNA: TGTGCCAGCTCACCACCGAACCCGCGAGCCACTGAAGCTTTCTTT
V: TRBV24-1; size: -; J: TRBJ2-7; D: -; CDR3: CATSDSRGIEGYEQYF; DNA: TGTGCCACCAGTGACTCTCGCGGGATAGAGGGCTACGAGCAGTACTTC
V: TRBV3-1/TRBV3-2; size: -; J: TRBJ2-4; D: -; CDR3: CASSRAGNGIQYF; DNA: TGTGCCAGCAGCCGAGCCGGGAATGGCATTCAGTACTTC
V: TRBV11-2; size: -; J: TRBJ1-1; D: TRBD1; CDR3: CASSLDNLRRTGHEAFF; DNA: TGTGCCAGCAGCTTAGATAATCTCAGGCGGACAGGGCATGAAGCTTTCTTT
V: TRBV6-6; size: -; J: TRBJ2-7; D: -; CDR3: CASSYSTAGQYF; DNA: TGTGCCAGCAGTTACTCGACGGCAGGGCAGTACTTC
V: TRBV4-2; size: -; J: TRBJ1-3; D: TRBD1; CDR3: CASSQEGTAYSGNTIYF; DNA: TGTGCCAGCAGCCAAGAAGGGACAGCTTATTCTGGAAACACCATATATTTT
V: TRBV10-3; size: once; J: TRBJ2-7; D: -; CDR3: CAISELDNEQYF; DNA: TGTGCCATCAGTGAGTTAGATAACGAGCAGTACTTC
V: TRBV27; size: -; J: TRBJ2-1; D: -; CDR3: CASSLGGHYNEQFF; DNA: TGTGCCAGCAGTTTGGGGGGGCACTACAATGAGCAGTTCTTC
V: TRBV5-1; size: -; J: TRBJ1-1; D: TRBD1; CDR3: CASSWDRNQMNTEAFF; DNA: TGCGCCAGCAGCTGGGACAGGAACCAAATGAACACTGAAGCTTTCTTT
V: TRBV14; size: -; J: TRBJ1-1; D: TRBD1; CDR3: CASSLNRGVCNTEAFF; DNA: TGTGCCAGCAGCCTAAACAGGGGGGTTTGTAACACTGAAGCTTTCTTT
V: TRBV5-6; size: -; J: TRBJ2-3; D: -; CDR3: CASSIVGGAKTQYF; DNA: TGTGCCAGCAGCATAGTAGGGGGGGCGAAAACGCAGTATTTT
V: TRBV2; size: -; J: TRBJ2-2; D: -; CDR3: CANSVPFAGANTGELFF; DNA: TGTGCCAACAGTGTACCCTTCGCGGGCGCGAACACCGGGGAGCTGTTTTTT
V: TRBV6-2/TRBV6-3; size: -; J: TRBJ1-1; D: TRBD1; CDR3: CASSLLDRDTEAFF; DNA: TGTGCCAGCAGCCTTCTCGACAGGGACACTGAAGCTTTCTTT
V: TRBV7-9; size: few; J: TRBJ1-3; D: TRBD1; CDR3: CASSLTGAQVYF; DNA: TGTGCCAGCAGCTTGACAGGGGCTCAGGTATATTTT
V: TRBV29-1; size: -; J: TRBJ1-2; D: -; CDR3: CSAQGNYGYTF; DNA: TGCAGCGCTCAGGGGAACTATGGCTACACCTTC
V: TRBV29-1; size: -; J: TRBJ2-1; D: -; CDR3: CSVGGLVGEQFF; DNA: TGCAGCGTTGGGGGCCTAGTCGGTGAGCAGTTCTTC
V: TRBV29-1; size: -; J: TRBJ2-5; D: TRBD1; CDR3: CSVTKQGATAQETQYF; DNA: TGCAGCGTAACAAAACAGGGGGCGACGGCCCAAGAGACCCAGTACTTC
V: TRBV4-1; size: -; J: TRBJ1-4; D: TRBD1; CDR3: CASSRDRGSEKLFF; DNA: TGCGCCAGCAGCCGGGACAGGGGGAGTGAAAAACTGTTTTTT
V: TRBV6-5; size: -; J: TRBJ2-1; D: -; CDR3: CASTPDRRAPEQFF; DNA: TGTGCCAGCACGCCGGACAGGAGGGCTCCTGAGCAGTTCTTC
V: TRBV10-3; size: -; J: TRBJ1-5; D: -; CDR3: CAISESFGGGGNQPQHF; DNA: TGTGCCATCAGTGAGTCGTTCGGGGGGGGAGGCAATCAGCCCCAGCATTTT
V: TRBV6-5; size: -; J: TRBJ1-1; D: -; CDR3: CASSTRRENTEAFF; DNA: TGTGCCAGCAGTACGCGCAGGGAGAACACTGAAGCTTTCTTT
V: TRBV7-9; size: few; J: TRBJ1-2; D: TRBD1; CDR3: CASRTGGADGYTF; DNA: TGTGCCAGTCGGACAGGGGGCGCGGATGGCTACACCTTC
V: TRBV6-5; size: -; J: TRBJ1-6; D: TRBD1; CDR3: CASKLDRVKNSPLHF; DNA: TGTGCCAGTAAGTTGGACAGGGTCAAGAATTCACCCCTCCACTTT
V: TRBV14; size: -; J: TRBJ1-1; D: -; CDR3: CASTRLRGNTEAFF; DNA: TGTGCCAGCACACGCTTACGGGGAAACACTGAAGCTTTCTTT
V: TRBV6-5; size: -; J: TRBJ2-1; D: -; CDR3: CASRGINEQFF; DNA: TGTGCCAGCAGGGGCATAAATGAGCAGTTCTTC
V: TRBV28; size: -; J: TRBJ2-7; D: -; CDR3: CASSLFDRNEQYF; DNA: TGTGCCAGCAGTTTATTCGACAGGAATGAGCAGTACTTC
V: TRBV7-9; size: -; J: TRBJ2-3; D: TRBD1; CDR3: CASSSAGGSDTQYF; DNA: TGTGCCAGCAGCTCGGCAGGGGGCTCAGATACGCAGTATTTT
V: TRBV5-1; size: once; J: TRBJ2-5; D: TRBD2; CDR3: CASSLALAGLQETQYF; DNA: TGCGCCAGCAGCTTGGCGCTAGCGGGGCTTCAAGAGACCCAGTACTTC
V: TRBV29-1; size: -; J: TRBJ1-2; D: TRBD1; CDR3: CSVYRDREYGYTF; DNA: TGCAGCGTTTACCGGGACAGGGAATATGGCTACACCTTC
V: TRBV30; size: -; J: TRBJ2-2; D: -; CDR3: CAWDTSNTGELFF; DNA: TGTGCCTGGGACACATCGAACACCGGGGAGCTGTTTTTT
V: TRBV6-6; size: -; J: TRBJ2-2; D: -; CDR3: CASRPSRDAGELFF; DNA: TGTGCCAGCAGACCTTCGAGGGATGCCGGGGAGCTGTTTTTT
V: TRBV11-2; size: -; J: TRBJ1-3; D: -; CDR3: CASSSTLEDSLSTIYF; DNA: TGTGCCAGCAGCTCGACTCTGGAAGACTCGTTAAGCACCATATATTTT
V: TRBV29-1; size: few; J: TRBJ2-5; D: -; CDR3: CSVRKGSQETQYF; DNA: TGCAGCGTCCGAAAGGGGTCTCAAGAGACCCAGTACTTC